The rows below give T cell receptor beta chains drawn from one sample of a study of PD-L1 blockade in urothelial cancer. Repertoires were generated with immunoSEQ multiplex PCR, while TCRdb's copy carries only in-frame clones and drops some. This sample has some 120,000 clones; 80% to 90% occur once, and the top ten carry roughly 1.8%. Specimen: PBMCs, collected around atezolizumab (anti-PD-L1) treatment. Receptor source: a man in his 60s with urothelial cancer. Each CDR3 is given with its conserved first and last residue. A D gene is named only where the DNA matches it firmly. Rows may omit the clone size; those that give it use once, few, many or a size class.

size: -
J: TRBJ1-4
V: TRBV12-5
D: TRBD1
DNA: TGTGCTAGTGGTTTGGGACAGGGCACCGGGGGTGAAAAACTGTTTTTT
CDR3: CASGLGQGTGGEKLFF

size: -
J: TRBJ2-7
V: TRBV5-5
D: -
DNA: TGTGCCAGCAGCTTTTCGCAGGGGGGATTGTACGAGCAGTACTTC
CDR3: CASSFSQGGLYEQYF

size: -
J: TRBJ2-7
V: TRBV9
D: TRBD2
DNA: TGTGCCACCACTGGGACTAGCGGGACCTCCTACGAGCAGTACTTC
CDR3: CATTGTSGTSYEQYF

size: -
J: TRBJ2-3
V: TRBV7-2
D: TRBD1
DNA: TGTGCCAGCAGCCCTTACCGGGACAGGGGGCTTTCGGATACGCAGTATTTT
CDR3: CASSPYRDRGLSDTQYF

size: -
J: TRBJ2-4
V: TRBV15
D: -
DNA: TGTGCCACCAGCAGAGACCTCGCCGGGGAAAACATTCAGTACTTC
CDR3: CATSRDLAGENIQYF

size: -
J: TRBJ2-7
V: TRBV4-2
D: TRBD2
DNA: TGTGCCAGCAGCCCCGGACTAGCGGAAGGATACGAGCAGTACTTC
CDR3: CASSPGLAEGYEQYF

size: -
J: TRBJ2-5
V: TRBV7-2
D: -
DNA: TGTGCCAGCAGCTTCCAGGTAGAGACCCAGTACTTC
CDR3: CASSFQVETQYF

size: -
J: TRBJ1-1
V: TRBV2
D: TRBD1
DNA: TGTGCCAGCCGAATAGAGGAGGGGGCCGCTGAAGCTTTCTTT
CDR3: CASRIEEGAAEAFF

size: once
J: TRBJ2-6
V: TRBV19
D: -
DNA: TGTGCCAGTAGTATAGAAGGGGGATTTGGGGCCAACGTCCTGACTTTC
CDR3: CASSIEGGFGANVLTF

size: -
J: TRBJ2-7
V: TRBV6-1
D: -
DNA: TGTGCCAGCAGTGAATTTCGTGAGACAAACTACGAGCAGTACTTC
CDR3: CASSEFRETNYEQYF

size: -
J: TRBJ1-2
V: TRBV6-5
D: TRBD1
DNA: TGTGCCAGCAGTTATGAGACAGGGAACTATGGCTACACCTTC
CDR3: CASSYETGNYGYTF

size: -
J: TRBJ2-5
V: TRBV7-2
D: -
DNA: TGTGCCAGCAGCTTAGACCAGCGGGTAGAGACCCAGTACTTC
CDR3: CASSLDQRVETQYF

size: few
J: TRBJ1-6
V: TRBV5-6
D: TRBD1
DNA: TGTGCCAGCAGCTTGGGCGGGACAGGGTCTTCACCCCTCCACTTT
CDR3: CASSLGGTGSSPLHF

size: -
J: TRBJ2-7
V: TRBV5-6
D: -
DNA: TGTGCCAGCAGCTTGCCAGGGATCGAGCAGTACTTC
CDR3: CASSLPGIEQYF

size: -
J: TRBJ2-1
V: TRBV9
D: -
DNA: TGTGCCAGCAGCGTCCGAGTAGCGAATGAGCAGTTCTTC
CDR3: CASSVRVANEQFF

size: -
J: TRBJ1-5
V: TRBV19
D: -
DNA: TGTGCCAGTAGTATGATGGTGAGCTCTTATCAGCCCCAGCATTTT
CDR3: CASSMMVSSYQPQHF

size: -
J: TRBJ1-5
V: TRBV6-5
D: TRBD1
DNA: TGTGCCAGCAGCCAGGGGGGACAGGGGGATTTGCCCCAGCATTTT
CDR3: CASSQGGQGDLPQHF

size: -
J: TRBJ1-1
V: TRBV19
D: TRBD1
DNA: TGTGCCAGTAGTACAGGGGGCGGAAACACTGAAGCTTTCTTT
CDR3: CASSTGGGNTEAFF

size: -
J: TRBJ1-1
V: TRBV27
D: TRBD1
DNA: TGTGCCAGCAGAATAACAGGGGACACTGAAGCTTTCTTT
CDR3: CASRITGDTEAFF

size: -
J: TRBJ1-5
V: TRBV21-1
D: -
DNA: TGTGCCACCAATCCGGGGGACGACAATCAGCCCCAGCATTTT
CDR3: CATNPGDDNQPQHF

size: -
J: TRBJ1-1
V: TRBV7-8
D: -
DNA: TGTGCCAGCAGCTTCCGACAGGATATGAACACTGAAGCTTTCTTT
CDR3: CASSFRQDMNTEAFF

size: -
J: TRBJ2-7
V: TRBV15
D: -
DNA: TGTGCCACCAGCACCCACTACGAGCAGTACTTC
CDR3: CATSTHYEQYF

size: -
J: TRBJ2-6
V: TRBV9
D: -
DNA: TGTGCCAGCAGCGTAGGCGGGGTTGGGGGACCCGGCTCTGGGGCCAACGTCCTGACTTTC
CDR3: CASSVGGVGGPGSGANVLTF

size: -
J: TRBJ1-2
V: TRBV28
D: TRBD1
DNA: TGTGCCAGCAGTCCCGCGGGACAGAGCTATGGCTACACCTTC
CDR3: CASSPAGQSYGYTF

size: -
J: TRBJ2-5
V: TRBV4-1
D: TRBD2
DNA: TGCGCCAGCAGCCAAGGCGGGAGGGCCACTGAGACCCAGTACTTC
CDR3: CASSQGGRATETQYF

size: -
J: TRBJ1-4
V: TRBV4-1
D: -
DNA: TGCGCCAGCAGCCAAGGGGAATGGGAGGGAGAAAAACTGTTTTTT
CDR3: CASSQGEWEGEKLFF

size: -
J: TRBJ1-5
V: TRBV7-6
D: -
DNA: TGTGCCAGCAGCCCGACGGGACTTAGGGGCAATCAGCCCCAGCATTTT
CDR3: CASSPTGLRGNQPQHF

size: few
J: TRBJ2-2
V: TRBV7-9
D: -
DNA: TGTGCCAGCAGCTTAGCCCCTTGGCAGGGGAACACCGGGGAGCTGTTTTTT
CDR3: CASSLAPWQGNTGELFF

size: -
J: TRBJ2-6
V: TRBV28
D: -
DNA: TGTGCCAGCAGTATACACTCTGGGGCCAACGTCCTGACTTTC
CDR3: CASSIHSGANVLTF

size: -
J: TRBJ2-5
V: TRBV11-2
D: -
DNA: TGTGCCAGCAGCTCTACGGTGACCCAGTACTTC
CDR3: CASSSTVTQYF

size: once
J: TRBJ2-4
V: TRBV29-1
D: -
DNA: TGCAGCGTTCGCCCAGTGGCCAAAAACATTCAGTACTTC
CDR3: CSVRPVAKNIQYF

size: -
J: TRBJ1-3
V: TRBV5-6
D: TRBD1
DNA: TGTGCCAGCAGCTTGCGACAGGGTACGGCTGGAAACACCATATATTTT
CDR3: CASSLRQGTAGNTIYF

size: once
J: TRBJ2-7
V: TRBV28
D: TRBD1
DNA: TGTGCCAGCACCGGACAGGGGGGCGCCCTACCCTACGAGCAGTACTTC
CDR3: CASTGQGGALPYEQYF

size: -
J: TRBJ2-7
V: TRBV6-1
D: TRBD1
DNA: TGTGCCAGCAGTAAGCCGGGACAGGGTTCCTACGAGCAGTACTTC
CDR3: CASSKPGQGSYEQYF

size: -
J: TRBJ1-2
V: TRBV27
D: TRBD1
DNA: TGTGCCAGCAGTTTATTAACAGGGGGCGGCTACACCTTC
CDR3: CASSLLTGGGYTF

size: -
J: TRBJ2-1
V: TRBV6-1
D: -
DNA: TGTGCCAGCAGTGAAGGTAGCTCCTACAATGAGCAGTTCTTC
CDR3: CASSEGSSYNEQFF

size: -
J: TRBJ2-3
V: TRBV5-1
D: -
DNA: TGCGCCAGCCGGGGGTCGGGGACGAAGACGGATACGCAGTATTTT
CDR3: CASRGSGTKTDTQYF

size: -
J: TRBJ2-7
V: TRBV29-1
D: TRBD1
DNA: TGCAGCGTTGGGACAGGGGTGTACGAGCAGTACTTC
CDR3: CSVGTGVYEQYF

size: once
J: TRBJ2-5
V: TRBV7-9
D: TRBD1
DNA: TGTGCCAGCAGCCCTACCCCGGGAGACAGGGGCCAAGAGACCCAGTACTTC
CDR3: CASSPTPGDRGQETQYF

size: -
J: TRBJ2-5
V: TRBV19
D: -
DNA: TGTGCCAGTAGTATTAGGGCAGGGGAAGAGACCCAGTACTTC
CDR3: CASSIRAGEETQYF

size: -
J: TRBJ2-5
V: TRBV10-2
D: TRBD2
DNA: TGCGCCAGCAGTGAGTCCCTAGCGGGGGTCGAGACCCAGTACTTC
CDR3: CASSESLAGVETQYF